One sample yielded the 27 T cell receptor beta chains listed below, sequenced in a study of T cells after yellow fever vaccination. TCRdb re-analysed the 5' RACE reads in MiXCR, keeping a single row per CDR3 protein. The repertoire has hundreds of thousands of distinct CDR3 sequences, approximately 5.2% of them found once; the top ten carry under 3.5%. Sequences were derived from CD4+ T cells sorted from PBMCs, sampled on the day of the yellow fever booster vaccination. The receptors were sampled from a man younger than 30 who received the YFV17D yellow fever vaccine.

This clonotype was observed at least ten times. The V gene is TRBV7-2, the J gene TRBJ1-1; D may be TRBD1 (6 bases). Between the trimmed V and J ends, which lost 3 bases and 5 bases, there was a span of 13 bases. The CDR3 runs to 14 residues. Germline V CDR1 and CDR2: SGHTA, FQGNSA. CDR3 sequence reads: CASSLGGATTEAFF. The CDR3 coding sequence is TGTGCCAGCAGCTTGGGGGGGGCGACGACTGAAGCTTTCTTT. Complete variable domain (other parts from reference TRBV7-2 and TRBJ1-1): GAGVSQSPSNKVTEKGKDVELRCDPISGHTALYWYRQSLGQGLEFLIYFQGNSAPDKSGLPSDRFSAERTGGSVSTLTIQRTQQEDSAVYLCASSLGGATTEAFFGQGTRLTVV.

This clonotype has more than one count but fewer than ten. The chain recombines TRBV6-2 or TRBV6-3 with TRBJ1-6; D uncertain. The CDR3 contains 14 residues. Trimming left V 2 bases short and J 8 bases short, with 10 bases between. The germline gives CDR1 MNHEY, CDR2 SVGEGT. The CDR3 nucleotides are TGTGCCAGCAGTTACAGGGATACCTATTCACCCCTCCACTTT. Translation gives CASSYRDTYSPLHF.

In this sample, this clonotype turned up many times. J is TRBJ1-6 and V is TRBV7-9; D ambiguous. The CDR3 is made up of 13 amino acids. CDR1 SEHNR and CDR2 FQNEAQ come from the germline V gene (reference sequence). V lost 1 base, J lost 7 bases, and 5 bases lay in between. CDR3 DNA sequence: TGTGCCAGCAGCTTAGAACGGAATTCACCCCTCCACTTT. It encodes CASSLERNSPLHF.

This clonotype has only a few counts. The chain joins TRBV7-2 to TRBJ2-1; either TRBD1 or TRBD2 may fit D (5 bases each). Deletions cut 5 bases from V and 10 bases from J, with 18 bases between. There are 14 residues in the CDR3. The germline V gene encodes CDR1 SGHTA and CDR2 FQGNSA. The CDR3 coding sequence is TGTGCCAGCAGCCGAGGGACCAGGGTTTCGGAGCAGTTCTTC. Protein: CASSRGTRVSEQFF. Using reference TRBV7-2 and TRBJ2-1 for the parts outside the CDR3, the full variable domain is GAGVSQSPSNKVTEKGKDVELRCDPISGHTALYWYRQSLGQGLEFLIYFQGNSAPDKSGLPSDRFSAERTGGSVSTLTIQRTQQEDSAVYLCASSRGTRVSEQFFGPGTRLTVL.

As concerns this clonotype: A much larger clone differs by one base, so this may be a read error. The chain is built from TRBV7-9 and TRBJ2-3, with a tentative D call TRBD1 (5 bases). Germline loops: CDR1 SEHNR, CDR2 FQNEAQ (reference sequence). CDR3 length: 16 residues. V was trimmed by 1 base and J by 3 bases, leaving 14 bases between them. CDR3 loop: CASSLGANRQTDTQYF. Written as DNA, the CDR3 is TGTGCCAGCAGCTTAGGGGCCAACAGGCAAACAGATACGCAGTATTTT. Combining the CDR3 with reference TRBV7-9 and TRBJ2-3 gives the whole variable domain DTGVSQNPRHKITKRGQNVTFRCDPISEHNRLYWYRQTLGQGPEFLTYFQNEAQLEKSRLLSDRFSAERPKGSFSTLEIQRTEQGDSAMYLCASSLGANRQTDTQYFGPGTRLTVL.

The chain combines TRBV29-1 with TRBJ2-1; D is uncertain. The CDR3 sequence is 13 residues long. V shed 4 bases and J shed 2 bases, with 9 bases lying between them. Germline CDR1 reads SQVTM; CDR2 reads ANQGSEA. CDR3 sequence (DNA): TGCAGCGTTGCAGAAACGACCTACAATGAGCAGTTCTTC. Translated: CSVAETTYNEQFF.

The V and J genes are TRBV15 and TRBJ2-1; maybe TRBD1 (6 bases). CDR1 LNHNV and CDR2 YYDKDF come from the germline V gene (reference sequence). This CDR3 spans 15 amino acids. Deletions cut 3 bases from V and 9 bases from J, with 18 bases between. This CDR3 is CATSRDITGSGEQFF. CDR3 coding DNA: TGTGCCACCAGCAGGGATATAACAGGGTCCGGTGAGCAGTTCTTC. The full variable domain, completed using reference TRBV15 and TRBJ2-1, is DAMVIQNPRYQVTQFGKPVTLSCSQTLNHNVMYWYQQKSSQAPKLLFHYYDKDFNNEADTPDNFQSRRPNTSFCFLDIRSPGLGDTAMYLCATSRDITGSGEQFFGPGTRLTVL.

The chain carries TRBV7-2 and TRBJ2-1, with 7 positions matching TRBD1. V lost 4 bases and J lost 8; bases outside the gene matches: 11. The germline CDR1 and CDR2 sequences are SGHTA and FQGNSA. This CDR3 is built from 15 residues. The CDR3 DNA is TGTGCCAGCAGCTCCTTGACAGGGCCCACCGATGAGCAGTTCTTC. Amino acid sequence: CASSSLTGPTDEQFF.

This chain links TRBV20-1 with TRBJ2-3, with TRBD2 matching 7 bases. CDR1 DFQATT and CDR2 SNEGSKA come from the germline V gene (reference sequence). The CDR3 covers 15 residues. Germline trimming cut 3 bases from V and 5 bases from J; bases unmatched to any gene: 11. The CDR3 DNA is TGCAGTGCTAGGCCCCTTGGGCGGGGGTTAGATACGCAGTATTTT. The encoded protein is CSARPLGRGLDTQYF.

CDR3 residues: CASKQTSPETQYF. CDR3 DNA sequence: TGTGCCAGCAAACAGACTAGCCCAGAGACCCAGTACTTC. The rearrangement uses TRBV2 and TRBJ2-5; the match to TRBD2 covers 7 bases. The CDR3 is made up of 13 amino acids. V lost 7 bases to trimming and J lost 4 bases; unmatched junction nucleotides: 6. In germline, CDR1 is SNHLY, CDR2 FYNNEI.

Ten or more counts support this clonotype. The rearrangement joins TRBV28 to TRBJ2-2; no clear D. The V gene's germline CDR1 is MDHEN and CDR2 SYDVKM. V lost 2 bases and J 4 bases, leaving 17 bases between the germline ends. The length of the CDR3 is 17 residues. DNA of the CDR3: TGTGCCAGCAGTTTAGGTAGTTGGCTTCGTCGCACCGGGGAGCTGTTTTTT. Its translation: CASSLGSWLRRTGELFF.

This chain links TRBV2 with TRBJ1-3; TRBD1 might be the D (6 bases). In germline, CDR1 is SNHLY, CDR2 FYNNEI. V was cut by 11 bases and J by 0 bases, with 20 bases left in between. The CDR3 covers 16 residues. The CDR3 region is CAQGGTSASSGNTIYF. The CDR3 region has the DNA TGTGCCCAAGGGGGAACGTCGGCGAGCTCTGGAAACACCATATATTTT. The full variable domain, in which reference TRBV2 and TRBJ1-3 provide the parts outside the CDR3, is EPEVTQTPSHQVTQMGQEVILRCVPISNHLYFYWYRQILGQKVEFLVSFYNNEISEKSEIFDDQFSVERPDGSNFTLKIRSTKLEDSAMYFCAQGGTSASSGNTIYFGEGSWLTVV.

Ten or more counts support this clonotype. V usage is TRBV7-2 and J usage is TRBJ1-6; no definite D call. V was trimmed by 1 base and J by 0 bases, leaving 7 bases between them. CDR1 SGHTA and CDR2 FQGNSA come from the germline V gene. This CDR3 region has 16 residues. The CDR3 reads CASSLEGSSYNSPLHF. The CDR3 region has the DNA TGTGCCAGCAGCTTAGAAGGGAGCTCCTATAATTCACCCCTCCACTTT.

The J gene is TRBJ1-5, the V gene TRBV20-1, with a weak D call TRBD1 (5 bases). Germline V lookup: CDR1 DFQATT, CDR2 SNEGSKA (reference sequence). V dropped 0 bases and J dropped 7 bases, with 13 bases sitting between them. CDR3 length: 14 residues. The CDR3 sequence: CSARDRDVHQPQHF. The CDR3 bases are TGCAGTGCTAGAGACAGGGATGTCCACCAGCCCCAGCATTTT.

The chain is built from TRBV7-9 and TRBJ1-6, with no clear D. Deletions cut 5 bases from V and 1 base from J, with 9 bases between. The germline V gene has CDR1 SEHNR and CDR2 FQNEAQ (reference sequence). The CDR3 is made up of 15 amino acids. CDR3 DNA sequence: TGTGCCAGCAGCGCACCTTCGTCCTATAATTCACCCCTCCACTTT. Its protein product is CASSAPSSYNSPLHF.

At least ten counts were recorded for this clonotype. The gene calls are TRBV5-1 and TRBJ2-3; the D is unclear. Trimming stripped 1 base from V and 2 bases from J, with 8 bases between. The length of the CDR3 is 14 residues. CDR1 SGHRS and CDR2 YFSETQ come from the germline V gene. CDR3 region: CASSLRPSTDTQYF. Here the CDR3 DNA reads TGCGCCAGCAGCTTGCGTCCATCCACAGATACGCAGTATTTT.

This clonotype was detected a few times. V gene TRBV7-2 combines with J gene TRBJ1-5; unclear D gene. This CDR3 comprises 15 residues. Trimming cost V 5 bases and J 6 bases, with 17 bases left between them. Looked up from germline, CDR1 is SGHTA and CDR2 is FQGNSA. The CDR3: CASSPETGRVQPQHF. The CDR3 bases are TGTGCCAGCAGCCCCGAGACCGGGAGGGTTCAGCCCCAGCATTTT. Combining the CDR3 with reference TRBV7-2 and TRBJ1-5 gives the whole variable domain GAGVSQSPSNKVTEKGKDVELRCDPISGHTALYWYRQSLGQGLEFLIYFQGNSAPDKSGLPSDRFSAERTGGSVSTLTIQRTQQEDSAVYLCASSPETGRVQPQHFGDGTRLSIL.

This clonotype was detected ten times or more. This sequence joins TRBV11-2 and TRBJ2-5; a weak D match, TRBD1 (6 bases). With 2 bases removed from V and 8 bases from J, the gap between germline ends came to 15 bases. The CDR3 is made up of 14 amino acids. Per germline, CDR1 SGHAT and CDR2 FQNNGV. This CDR3 reads CASSLIRGKRTQYF. The CDR3 DNA reads TGTGCCAGCAGCTTAATAAGGGGGAAGAGAACCCAGTACTTC.

This clonotype occurred many times. The CDR3 nucleotides read TGTGCCAGCACGACAGGGATCTCTGGAAACACCATATATTTT. Translated, it gives CASTTGISGNTIYF. The V call is TRBV28, the J call TRBJ1-3; 7 bases match TRBD1. J was trimmed by 0 bases and V by 7 bases; bases with no gene match: 3. The CDR3 contains 14 residues. The V gene's germline CDR1 is MDHEN and CDR2 SYDVKM.

In this sample, this clonotype turned up many times. This sequence joins TRBV4-2 and TRBJ2-3; 11 bases line up with TRBD2. The J segment lost 2 bases and the V segment lost 1 base, leaving 8 bases of the junction unmatched. There are 18 residues in the CDR3. Germline lookup yields CDR1 LGHNA and CDR2 YNFKEQ. The CDR3 is CASSQAGASGGYTDTQYF. The CDR3 region has the DNA TGTGCCAGCAGCCAAGCCGGGGCTAGCGGGGGGTACACAGATACGCAGTATTTT.

This clonotype turned up a few times. This CDR3 is CASSSRWGGRTLAKNIQYF. Written as DNA, the CDR3 is TGTGCCAGCAGTTCTAGGTGGGGGGGGCGAACACTAGCCAAAAACATTCAGTACTTC. The genes are TRBV6-5 and TRBJ2-4; tentatively, D is TRBD2 (7 bases). The CDR3 runs 19 residues. V was clipped by 4 bases and J by 0 bases, with 22 bases between them. CDR1 and CDR2 from the germline V gene are MNHEY and SVGAGI.

In its sample, this clonotype was seen many times. The gene calls are TRBV20-1 and TRBJ2-4, with unresolved D. The V end lost 0 bases, the J end lost 2 bases, and 5 bases lay between the germline ends. The CDR3 length is 13 residues. CDR1 is DFQATT, CDR2 SNEGSKA, per germline (reference sequence). The DNA for the CDR3 is TGCAGTGCTAGAGATCCTACCAAAAACATTCAGTACTTC. Its protein is CSARDPTKNIQYF.

The chain links TRBV20-1 to TRBJ1-1; D perhaps matches TRBD1 (5 bases). Trimming stripped 6 bases from V and 7 bases from J, with 27 bases between. This CDR3 is built from 16 residues. CDR1 and CDR2 from the germline V gene are DFQATT and SNEGSKA (reference sequence). Here the CDR3 reads CSAPNVGSRGGIEAFF. Here the CDR3 DNA reads TGCAGTGCCCCAAATGTTGGGTCTCGCGGGGGTATTGAAGCTTTCTTT.

This clonotype was recorded many times. The chain has TRBV14 and TRBJ2-5; D remains unclear. V lost 3 bases and J 2 bases, leaving 4 bases between the germline ends. Germline lookup yields CDR1 SGHDN and CDR2 FVKESK. CDR3 size: 12 residues. CDR3 nucleotides: TGTGCCAGCAGCCACACTCAAGAGACCCAGTACTTC. Amino acids: CASSHTQETQYF.

This clonotype was seen more than once but under ten times. The V call is TRBV5-4, the J call TRBJ2-5, with 11 bases that match TRBD2. Per the germline V gene, CDR1 is SGHNT and CDR2 is YYREEE (reference sequence). The length of the CDR3 is 15 residues. V was clipped by 1 base and J by 5 bases; unmatched bases: 4. The CDR3 loop is CASSLTSGRGETQYF. The CDR3 DNA reads TGTGCCAGCAGCTTGACTAGCGGGAGAGGGGAGACCCAGTACTTC.

This clonotype was counted only a few times. The chain links TRBV5-1 to TRBJ2-1; 11 positions match TRBD2. The CDR3 has 14 amino acids. Germline assignment: CDR1 SGHRS and CDR2 YFSETQ. The ends lost 2 bases at V and 8 bases at J; junction bases unmatched: 3. As DNA, the CDR3 is TGCGCCAGCAGCTTTAGCGGGGGGGTCGATGAGCAGTTCTTC. Protein product: CASSFSGGVDEQFF. Together with reference TRBV5-1 and TRBJ2-1, the CDR3 gives the full variable domain: KAGVTQTPRYLIKTRGQQVTLSCSPISGHRSVSWYQQTPGQGLQFLFEYFSETQRNKGNFPGRFSGRQFSNSRSEMNVSTLELGDSALYLCASSFSGGVDEQFFGPGTRLTVL.

The table lists this clonotype with a few counts. The chain employs TRBV10-3 and TRBJ2-7, with D possibly matching TRBD2 (7 bases). V was pared by 2 bases and J by 6 bases, with 14 bases between. CDR1 and CDR2 (germline): ENHRY, SYGVKD. This CDR3 comprises 14 residues. In DNA form, the CDR3 reads TGTGCCATCAGTGAGCCGATGGGGGGGCGCGAGCAGTACTTC. It yields the protein CAISEPMGGREQYF.